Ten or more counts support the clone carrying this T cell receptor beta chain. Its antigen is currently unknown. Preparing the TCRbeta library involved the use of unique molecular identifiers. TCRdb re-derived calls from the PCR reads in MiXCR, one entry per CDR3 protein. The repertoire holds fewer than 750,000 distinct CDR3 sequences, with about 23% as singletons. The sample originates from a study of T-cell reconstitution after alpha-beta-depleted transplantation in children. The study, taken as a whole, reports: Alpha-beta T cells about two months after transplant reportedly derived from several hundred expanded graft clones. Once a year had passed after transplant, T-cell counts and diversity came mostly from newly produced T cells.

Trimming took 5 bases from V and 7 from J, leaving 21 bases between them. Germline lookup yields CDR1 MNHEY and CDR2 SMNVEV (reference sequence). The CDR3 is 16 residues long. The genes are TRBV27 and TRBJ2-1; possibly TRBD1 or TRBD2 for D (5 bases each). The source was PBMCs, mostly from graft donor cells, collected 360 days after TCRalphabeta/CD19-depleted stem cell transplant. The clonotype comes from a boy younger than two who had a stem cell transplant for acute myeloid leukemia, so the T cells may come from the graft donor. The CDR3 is CASSLYWTYGANEQFF. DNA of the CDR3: TGTGCCAGCAGTCTCTACTGGACTTACGGGGCAAATGAGCAGTTCTTC.